The 21 T cell receptor beta chains given below trace back to one sample, sequenced in a study of CD8+ T cells in alopecia areata. Extracted RNA was reverse transcribed into cDNA, the sequencing template. Sequencing used immunoSEQ multiplex PCR; TCRdb keeps in-frame clones, though not all of them. In the table there are about 270,000 clones, roughly 63% of which are singletons. Treatment described: oral pan-JAK inhibitor, 5-10 mg twice daily. The material was CD4+ T cells sorted from blood, obtained around week 53, from a patient treated with tofacitinib. The receptors were gathered from a human donor with alopecia areata.

The rearrangement uses TRBV30 and TRBJ2-5; the D is unclear. Between the trimmed V and J ends, which lost 3 bases and 5 bases, there was a span of 13 bases. The CDR3 runs 13 residues. Germline CDR1 GTSNPN, CDR2 SVGIG (reference sequence). The CDR3 here is CAWRNLDRETQYF. As DNA, the CDR3 is TGTGCCTGGAGAAACCTGGACCGGGAGACCCAGTACTTC.

The V and J genes are TRBV4-2 and TRBJ2-3; no firm D call. The CDR3 loop spans 15 amino acids. V was pared by 0 bases and J by 4 bases, with 11 bases between. CDR1 and CDR2 from the germline V gene are LGHNA and YNFKEQ. The CDR3 DNA is TGTGCCAGCAGCCAAGACCCAGGTTCGGCAGATACGCAGTATTTT. Protein sequence: CASSQDPGSADTQYF.

The chain couples TRBV5-1 to TRBJ2-7; 7 bases match TRBD1. Germline V gene sequence: CDR1 SGHRS, CDR2 YFSETQ. Unmatched junction bases numbered 6, after V lost 0 bases and J lost 3 bases. This CDR3 spans 15 amino acids. The CDR3: CASSLVSQGLYEQYF. CDR3 DNA sequence: TGCGCCAGCAGCTTGGTCTCACAGGGGCTCTACGAGCAGTACTTC.

V and J are TRBV27 and TRBJ2-1, with TRBD1 as a possible D gene (6 bases). Looked up from germline, CDR1 is MNHEY and CDR2 is SMNVEV (reference sequence). V gave up 2 bases and J gave up 9 bases, with 14 bases separating them. The CDR3 contains 14 residues. DNA for the CDR3: TGTGCCAGCAGTTTACGATCAGGGGTGGGTGAGCAGTTCTTC. It translates to CASSLRSGVGEQFF.

The V gene is TRBV29-1, the J gene TRBJ1-2, with 12 bases that match TRBD1. V lost 6 bases and J lost 4; bases outside the gene matches: 9. The CDR3 is 15 residues long. Germline V gene sequence: CDR1 SQVTM, CDR2 ANQGSEA. This CDR3 reads CSVSGTGGAGYGYTF. In nucleotides, the CDR3 is TGCAGCGTATCCGGGACAGGGGGCGCCGGCTATGGCTACACCTTC.

This clone has a handful of counts. The genes are TRBV7-3 and TRBJ2-1, with 8 nucleotides matching TRBD2. The CDR3 contains 13 residues. The junction had 2 bases not matched to a gene; V was cut back by 4 bases and J by 6 bases. Germline CDR1 reads SGHTA; CDR2 reads FQGTGA. The CDR3 bases are TGTGCCAGCAGCTCCGGGACTAGCAATGAGCAGTTCTTC. Protein: CASSSGTSNEQFF.

This clone appeared a few times. This chain joins TRBV7-8 and TRBJ2-7; D gene unclear. The CDR3 is made up of 14 amino acids. In germline, CDR1 is SGHVS, CDR2 FQNEAQ. Trimming pared 5 bases from V and 2 bases from J, leaving 13 bases between. CDR3 DNA: TGTGCCAGCAGCCGTACAGTCACTGCCTACGAGCAGTACTTC. Its translation is CASSRTVTAYEQYF.

The sample holds one count of this clone. The chain carries TRBV6-5 and TRBJ1-2; tentative D call: TRBD1 (5 bases). Germline assignment: CDR1 MNHEY and CDR2 SVGAGI. V lost 10 bases and J 9 bases, leaving 21 bases between the germline ends. The CDR3 sequence is 13 residues long. The CDR3 nucleotides are TGTGCCACCGAAGCCGGGACCGCGGGTCGCTACACCTTC. This sequence encodes CATEAGTAGRYTF.

The chain recombines TRBV5-6 with TRBJ1-1, with no clear D. The CDR3 is 14 residues long. Germline CDR1 and CDR2: SGHDT and YYEEEE. Deletions cut 3 bases from V and 5 bases from J, with 14 bases between. The CDR3 region is CASSSLPNRTEAFF. The CDR3 nucleotides read TGTGCCAGCAGCTCACTTCCAAATCGGACTGAAGCTTTCTTT.

CDR3 sequence reads: CASNSGANVLTF. CDR3 DNA sequence: TGTGCCAGCAATTCTGGGGCCAACGTCCTGACTTTC. The genes are TRBV11-2 and TRBJ2-6; D is unclear. V was shortened by 7 bases and J by 1 base, with 2 bases between the two germline ends. This CDR3 contains 12 residues. Germline values: CDR1 SGHAT, CDR2 FQNNGV. Drawing the rest from reference TRBV11-2 and TRBJ2-6, the complete variable domain is EAGVAQSPRYKIIEKRQSVAFWCNPISGHATLYWYQQILGQGPKLLIQFQNNGVVDDSQLPKDRFSAERLKGVDSTLKIQPAKLEDSAVYLCASNSGANVLTFGAGSRLTVL.

This clone occurred many times. The gene calls are TRBV7-3 and TRBJ2-3, with TRBD2 matching 8 bases. The CDR3 runs to 14 residues. With 2 bases clipped from V and 6 bases from J, the junction kept 4 bases outside the gene matches. Looked up from germline, CDR1 is SGHTA and CDR2 is FQGTGA. The CDR3 DNA reads TGTGCCAGCAGCTTAGCGGGGGGTGTGGATACGCAGTATTTT. Translated: CASSLAGGVDTQYF.

The chain employs TRBV4-1 and TRBJ2-7, with 9 bases lining up with TRBD1. Germline values: CDR1 MGHRA, CDR2 YSYEKL. The trim removed 4 bases at V and 5 bases at J, leaving 9 bases unmatched. This CDR3 is built from 15 residues. CDR3 sequence: CASSLEAGQGHEQYF. The CDR3, as DNA: TGCGCCAGCAGCCTGGAAGCGGGACAGGGCCACGAGCAGTACTTC.

The rearrangement links TRBV6-1 to TRBJ1-2; tentatively, D is TRBD1 (5 bases). CDR1 is MNHNS and CDR2 is SASEGT in the germline V gene. The CDR3 spans 13 residues. V was cut by 5 bases and J by 4 bases, with 11 bases left in between. CDR3 loop: CASSKTETYGYTF. CDR3 nucleotide sequence: TGTGCCAGCAGTAAGACAGAGACCTATGGCTACACCTTC.

This rearrangement joins TRBV6-5 to TRBJ1-2, with unresolved D. CDR1 is MNHEY, CDR2 SVGAGI, per germline. Between the trimmed V and J ends, which lost 7 bases and 8 bases, there was a span of 17 bases. The CDR3 extends over 13 amino acids. The CDR3 bases are TGTGCCAGCACTCAAAAAGGGTCGAAAGGCTACACCTTC. Its protein product is CASTQKGSKGYTF.

V is TRBV7-2 and J is TRBJ2-3; 8 bases align to TRBD1. The CDR3 loop spans 15 amino acids. Germline V CDR1 and CDR2: SGHTA, FQGNSA. V gave up 5 bases and J gave up 5 bases; unmatched junction bases: 9. In nucleotides, the CDR3 is TGTGCCAGCAGCCCACAGACAGGGGCTGGAGATACGCAGTATTTT. Its protein product is CASSPQTGAGDTQYF.

About this clone: One junction end does not reproduce the germline sequence, and a read error may be involved. The rearrangement joins TRBV15 to TRBJ1-2; D remains ambiguous. Germline lookup yields CDR1 LNHNV and CDR2 YYDKDF (reference sequence). This CDR3 region has 13 residues. The CDR3 here is CATSISFGYGYTF. In DNA form, the CDR3 reads TGTGCCACGAGCATCAGTTTTGGCTATGGCTACACCTTC.

The rearrangement joins TRBV6-5 to TRBJ2-5, with 7 nucleotides matching TRBD1. CDR3 length: 15 residues. The J segment lost 5 bases and the V segment lost 4 bases, leaving 10 bases of the junction unmatched. Germline V lookup: CDR1 MNHEY, CDR2 SVGAGI. Here the CDR3 reads CASSFSRGIRETQYF. CDR3 bases: TGTGCCAGCAGTTTTTCCAGGGGGATACGGGAGACCCAGTACTTC.

The J gene is TRBJ2-5, the V gene TRBV9; D may be TRBD1 or TRBD2 (6 bases each). The V end lost 4 bases, the J end lost 6 bases, and 16 bases lay between the germline ends. CDR1 is SGDLS, CDR2 YYNGEE, per germline. The CDR3 sequence is 14 residues long. The CDR3 sequence: CASSPTGAVKTQYF. The CDR3 nucleotides are TGTGCCAGCAGCCCGACGGGGGCTGTGAAGACCCAGTACTTC. The variable domain in full, completed from reference TRBV9 and TRBJ2-5, reads DSGVTQTPKHLITATGQRVTLRCSPRSGDLSVYWYQQSLDQGLQFLIQYYNGEERAKGNILERFSAQQFPDLHSELNLSSLELGDSALYFCASSPTGAVKTQYFGPGTRLLVL.

The genes are TRBV5-6 and TRBJ1-6; D is possibly TRBD1 (6 bases). The CDR3 has 14 residues. Per germline, CDR1 SGHDT and CDR2 YYEEEE. Trimming took off 2 bases at V and 10 bases at J, with 13 bases between the two ends. The CDR3: CASSFTGSESPLHF. In DNA, the CDR3 is TGTGCCAGCAGCTTTACAGGGTCAGAATCACCCCTCCACTTT.

This clone was recorded a few times. The V call is TRBV29-1, the J call TRBJ2-7, with a tentative D call TRBD2 (5 bases). The ends were cut back, 4 bases at V and 5 bases at J, with 15 bases in the middle. Per the germline V gene, CDR1 is SQVTM and CDR2 is ANQGSEA. CDR3 length: 13 amino acids. The CDR3 here is CSVVGRDGDEQYF. The CDR3 bases are TGCAGCGTTGTAGGACGGGATGGAGACGAGCAGTACTTC.

This clone was counted between two and nine times. This chain uses TRBV11-2 with TRBJ1-4, with 7 bases lining up with TRBD1. CDR3 length equals 17 residues. Germline V gene data show CDR1 as SGHAT and CDR2 as FQNNGV. V shed 2 bases, J shed 4 bases, and the junction held 10 bases outside the gene matches. DNA for the CDR3: TGTGCCAGCAGCTTAATCCCCGGGACAGAAAATAATGAAAAACTGTTTTTT. Translated: CASSLIPGTENNEKLFF.